Included here is one T cell receptor (beta chain) sequence, with context. As for treatment: preoperative locoregional IRX-2 cytokine immunotherapy. Preoperative locoregional IRX-2 cytokine immunotherapy was tested in the phase Ib source study. Trimming removed 4 bases from V and 1 base from J, with 8 bases in between. The CDR3 has 14 amino acids. Looked up from germline, CDR1 is MNHGY and CDR2 is SAAAGT. Sequencing was performed with immunoSEQ multiplex PCR; in TCRdb, only in-frame clones are kept and a portion is missing. The table lists some 30,000 clones, roughly nine tenths of them singletons. These data belong to a study of preoperative IRX-2 immunotherapy in early breast cancer.

This rearrangement joins TRBV6-8 to TRBJ2-1, with a tentative D call TRBD1 (6 bases). The receptor comes from a human donor with breast cancer. Specimen: tumor tissue, collected after IRX-2 immunotherapy. The CDR3 DNA follows: TGTGCCAGCAGTTCTCAGGGGTCCTACAATGAGCAGTTCTTC. Its translation: CASSSQGSYNEQFF.